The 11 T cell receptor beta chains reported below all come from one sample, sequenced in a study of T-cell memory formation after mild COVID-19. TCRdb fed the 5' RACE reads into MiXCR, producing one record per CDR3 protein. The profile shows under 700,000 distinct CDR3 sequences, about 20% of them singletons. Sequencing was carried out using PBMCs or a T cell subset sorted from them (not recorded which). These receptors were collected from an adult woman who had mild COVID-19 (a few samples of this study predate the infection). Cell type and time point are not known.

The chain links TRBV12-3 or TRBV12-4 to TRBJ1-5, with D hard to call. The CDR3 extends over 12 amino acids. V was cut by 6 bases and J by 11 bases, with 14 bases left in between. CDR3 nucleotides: TGTGCCAGCAGCCCCCGTCAGGAGGCCCAGCATTTT. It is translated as CASSPRQEAQHF.

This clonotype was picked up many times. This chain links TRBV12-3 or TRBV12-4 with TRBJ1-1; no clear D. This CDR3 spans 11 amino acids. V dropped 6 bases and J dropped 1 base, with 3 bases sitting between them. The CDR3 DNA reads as TGTGCCAGCAGGAGGAACACTGAAGCTTTCTTT. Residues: CASRRNTEAFF.

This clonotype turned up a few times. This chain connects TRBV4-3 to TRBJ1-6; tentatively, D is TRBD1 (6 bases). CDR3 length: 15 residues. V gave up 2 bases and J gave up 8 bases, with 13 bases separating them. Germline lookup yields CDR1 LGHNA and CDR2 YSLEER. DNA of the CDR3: TGCGCCAGCAGCCAAAGGGCAGGGGTAGATTCACCCCTCCACTTT. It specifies CASSQRAGVDSPLHF.

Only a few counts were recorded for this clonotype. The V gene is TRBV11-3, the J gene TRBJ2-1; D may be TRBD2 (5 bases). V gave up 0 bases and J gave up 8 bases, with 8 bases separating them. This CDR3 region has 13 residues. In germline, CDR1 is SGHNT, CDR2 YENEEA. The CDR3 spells CASSLELADEQFF. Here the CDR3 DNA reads TGTGCCAGCAGCTTAGAGCTAGCCGATGAGCAGTTCTTC.

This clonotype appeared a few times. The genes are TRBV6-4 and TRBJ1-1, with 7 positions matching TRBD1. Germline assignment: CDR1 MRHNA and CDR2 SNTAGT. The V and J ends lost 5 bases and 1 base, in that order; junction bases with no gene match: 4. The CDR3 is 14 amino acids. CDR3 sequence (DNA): TGTGCCAGCAGTCCTACAGGGGAGAACACTGAAGCTTTCTTT. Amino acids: CASSPTGENTEAFF.

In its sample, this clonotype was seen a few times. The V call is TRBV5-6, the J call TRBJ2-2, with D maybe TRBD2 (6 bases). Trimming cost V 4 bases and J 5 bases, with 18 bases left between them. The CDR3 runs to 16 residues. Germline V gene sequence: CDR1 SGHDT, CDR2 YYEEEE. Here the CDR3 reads CASSGMGSGRTGELFF. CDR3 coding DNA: TGTGCCAGCAGCGGAATGGGGTCAGGGAGGACCGGGGAGCTGTTTTTT.

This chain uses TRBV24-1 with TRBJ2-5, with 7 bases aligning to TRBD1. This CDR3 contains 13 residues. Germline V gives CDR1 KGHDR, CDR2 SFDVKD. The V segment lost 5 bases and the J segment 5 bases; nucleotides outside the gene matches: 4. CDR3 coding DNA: TGTGCCACCAGTGGGAACAGGGGTGAGACCCAGTACTTC. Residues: CATSGNRGETQYF.

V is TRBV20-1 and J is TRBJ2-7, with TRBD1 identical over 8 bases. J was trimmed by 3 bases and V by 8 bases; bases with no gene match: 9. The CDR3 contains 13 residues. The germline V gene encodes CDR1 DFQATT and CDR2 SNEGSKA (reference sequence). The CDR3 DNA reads TGCAGTCCGTTTGGACAGGGATACTACGAGCAGTACTTC. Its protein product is CSPFGQGYYEQYF.

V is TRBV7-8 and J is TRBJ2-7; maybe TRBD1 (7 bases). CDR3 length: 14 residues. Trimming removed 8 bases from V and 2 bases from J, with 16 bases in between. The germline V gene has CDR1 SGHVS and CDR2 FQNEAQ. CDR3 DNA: TGTGCCAGCTGCGAGGGGGCGGGGCCCTACGAGCAGTACTTC. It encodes CASCEGAGPYEQYF.

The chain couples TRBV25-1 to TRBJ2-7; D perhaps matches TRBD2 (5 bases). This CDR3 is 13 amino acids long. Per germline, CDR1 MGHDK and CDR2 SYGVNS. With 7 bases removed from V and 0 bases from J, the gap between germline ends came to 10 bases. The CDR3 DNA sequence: TGTGCCAGCAACCCCCGGGACTCCTACGAGCAGTACTTC. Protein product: CASNPRDSYEQYF.

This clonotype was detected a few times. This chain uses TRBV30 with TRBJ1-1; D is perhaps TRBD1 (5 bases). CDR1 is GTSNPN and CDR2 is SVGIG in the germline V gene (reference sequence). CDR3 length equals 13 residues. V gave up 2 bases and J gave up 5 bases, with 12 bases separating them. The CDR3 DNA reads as TGTGCCTGGAGTTGGCAGGGAGGAACTGAAGCTTTCTTT. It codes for CAWSWQGGTEAFF.